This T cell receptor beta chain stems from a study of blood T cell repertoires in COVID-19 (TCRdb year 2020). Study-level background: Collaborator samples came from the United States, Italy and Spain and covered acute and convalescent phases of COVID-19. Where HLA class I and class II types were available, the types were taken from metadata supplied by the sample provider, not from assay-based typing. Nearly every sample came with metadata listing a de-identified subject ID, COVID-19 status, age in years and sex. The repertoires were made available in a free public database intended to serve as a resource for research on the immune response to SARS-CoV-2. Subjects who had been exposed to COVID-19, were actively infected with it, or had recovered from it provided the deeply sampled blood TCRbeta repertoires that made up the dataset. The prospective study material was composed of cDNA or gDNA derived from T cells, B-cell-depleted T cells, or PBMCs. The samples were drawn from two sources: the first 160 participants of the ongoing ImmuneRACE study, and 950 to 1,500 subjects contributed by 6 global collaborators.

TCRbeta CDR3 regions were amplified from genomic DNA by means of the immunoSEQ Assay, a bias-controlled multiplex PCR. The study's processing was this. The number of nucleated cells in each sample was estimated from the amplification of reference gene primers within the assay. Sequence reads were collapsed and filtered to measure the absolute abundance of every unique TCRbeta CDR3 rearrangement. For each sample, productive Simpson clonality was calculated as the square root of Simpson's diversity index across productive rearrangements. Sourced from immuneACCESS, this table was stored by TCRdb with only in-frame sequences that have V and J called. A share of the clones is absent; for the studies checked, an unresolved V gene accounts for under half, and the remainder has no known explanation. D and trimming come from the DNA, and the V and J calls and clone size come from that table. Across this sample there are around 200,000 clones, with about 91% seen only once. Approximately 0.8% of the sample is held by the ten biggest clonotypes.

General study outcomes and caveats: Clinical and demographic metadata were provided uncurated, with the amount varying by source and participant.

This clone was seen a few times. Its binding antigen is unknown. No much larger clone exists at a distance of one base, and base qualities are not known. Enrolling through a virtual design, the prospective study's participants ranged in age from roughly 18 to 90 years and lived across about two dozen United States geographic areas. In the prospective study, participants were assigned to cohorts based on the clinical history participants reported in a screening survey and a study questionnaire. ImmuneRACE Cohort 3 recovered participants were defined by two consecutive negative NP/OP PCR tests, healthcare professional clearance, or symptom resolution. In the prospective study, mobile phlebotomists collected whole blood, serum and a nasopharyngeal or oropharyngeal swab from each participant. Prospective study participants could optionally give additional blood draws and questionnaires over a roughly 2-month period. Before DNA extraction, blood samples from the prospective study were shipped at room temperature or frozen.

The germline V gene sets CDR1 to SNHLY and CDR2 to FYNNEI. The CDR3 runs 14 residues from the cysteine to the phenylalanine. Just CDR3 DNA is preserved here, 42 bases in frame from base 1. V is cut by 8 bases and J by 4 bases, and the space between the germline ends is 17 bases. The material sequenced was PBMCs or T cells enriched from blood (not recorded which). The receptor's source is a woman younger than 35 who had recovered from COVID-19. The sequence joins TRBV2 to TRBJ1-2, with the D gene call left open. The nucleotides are TGTGCCAGCTTAGACTCAGCGTTCATCTATGGCTACACCTTC. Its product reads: CASLDSAFIYGYTF.